This T cell receptor beta chain is from a study of shared clonotypes between healthy human individuals. Healthy adults negative for HIV, lacking recent acute infections or vaccinations, served as donors. Subsets obtained from CD4+ cells comprised CD45RA+ naive and CD45RA-negative memory cells. The protocol was immunoSEQ multiplex PCR, while the TCRdb copy is restricted to in-frame clones and leaves out a portion. The table lists 850,000 to 1,100,000 clones, about 72% of them singletons, with 0.89% in the top ten. Comments on this clone: Its matching antigen is unknown.

The CDR3 is 15 amino acids. In germline, CDR1 is WSHSY, CDR2 SAAADI. V lost 4 bases and J lost 5; bases outside the gene matches: 8. The study's findings and limits: Shared across a handful of donors were about 4.6% of the naive CD4 clonotypes.

This sequence joins TRBV10-2 and TRBJ2-5; 9 bases agree with TRBD2. Sequencing was performed on memory CD4+ T cells from PBMCs. Subset here: CD45RA-negative fraction. The sequence was collected from a man aged 18 to 30 in good health. Some clones in this sample may be carry-over from other donors' samples. CDR3 residues: CASSGAGGPWETQYF. Written as DNA, the CDR3 is TGCGCCAGCAGTGGGGCGGGAGGGCCCTGGGAGACCCAGTACTTC.